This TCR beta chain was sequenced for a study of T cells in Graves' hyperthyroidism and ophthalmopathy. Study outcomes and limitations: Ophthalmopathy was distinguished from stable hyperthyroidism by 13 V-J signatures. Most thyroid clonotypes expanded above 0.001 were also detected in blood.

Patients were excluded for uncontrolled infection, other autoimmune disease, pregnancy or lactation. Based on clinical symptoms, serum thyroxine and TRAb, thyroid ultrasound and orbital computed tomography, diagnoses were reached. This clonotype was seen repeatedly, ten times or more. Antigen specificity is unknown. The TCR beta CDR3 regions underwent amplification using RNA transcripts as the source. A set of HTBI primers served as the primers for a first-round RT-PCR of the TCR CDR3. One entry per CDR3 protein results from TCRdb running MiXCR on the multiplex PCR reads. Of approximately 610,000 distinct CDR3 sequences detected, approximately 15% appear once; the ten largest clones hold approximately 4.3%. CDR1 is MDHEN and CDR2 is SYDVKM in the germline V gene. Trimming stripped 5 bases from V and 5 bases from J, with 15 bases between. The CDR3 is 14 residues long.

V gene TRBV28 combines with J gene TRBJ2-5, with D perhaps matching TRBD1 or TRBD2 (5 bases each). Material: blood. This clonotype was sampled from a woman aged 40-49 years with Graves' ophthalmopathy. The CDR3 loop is CASSAQGSSETQYF. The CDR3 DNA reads TGTGCCAGCAGTGCTCAGGGTTCTAGCGAGACCCAGTACTTC.